The clone carrying this T cell receptor beta chain was seen ten or more times. Antigen specificity is unknown. These data belong to a study of response to subunit inactivated influenza vaccine. Study observations and caveats: Each seasonal influenza vaccination, the authors suggested, recruits few new T cells.

This CDR3 spans 14 amino acids. J was trimmed by 15 bases and V by 6 bases; bases with no gene match: 12. One entry per CDR3 protein, called by TCRdb with MiXCR from the RT-PCR reads. The sample lists some 600,000 distinct CDR3 sequences, around 15% occurring once. This TCR was sampled from a man over 45 who received an inactivated influenza vaccine. This chain uses TRBV12-3 or TRBV12-4 with TRBJ1-6; the match to TRBD1 covers 9 bases. Specimen: PBMCs from blood, collected around 14 days before vaccination. CDR3 residues: CASRRDRASVNLHF. For the CDR3, the DNA is TGTGCCAGCAGGAGGGACAGGGCCTCCGTGAACCTCCACTTT.